These 15 T cell receptor beta chains share one sample of origin, sequenced in a study of neurological immune-mediated disorders. Noted time point: longitudinal time-point 2. TCRdb analysed the 5' RACE reads with MiXCR anew, one entry per CDR3 protein. Of about 80,000 distinct CDR3 sequences listed, 5.5% to 6.5% are singletons. Sequenced material: PBMCs. The origin of the receptors is a woman aged 55-75 years with multiple sclerosis.

This clonotype showed up many times. The V call is TRBV18, the J call TRBJ1-1; D unresolved. V lost 5 bases and J lost 5, with 9 bases in between. The CDR3 consists of 12 residues. Per the germline V gene, CDR1 is KGHSH and CDR2 is LQKENI. The CDR3 DNA reads TGTGCCAGCTCAGAAGGGAGAACTGAAGCTTTCTTT. As protein: CASSEGRTEAFF. The full variable domain, in which reference TRBV18 and TRBJ1-1 provide the parts outside the CDR3, is NAGVMQNPRHLVRRRGQEARLRCSPMKGHSHVYWYRQLPEEGLKFMVYLQKENIIDESGMPKERFSAEFPKEGPSILRIQQVVRGDSAAYFCASSEGRTEAFFGQGTRLTVV.

This clonotype occurred a few times. This rearrangement joins TRBV20-1 to TRBJ2-3; the D gene is possibly TRBD2 (5 bases). Germline values: CDR1 DFQATT, CDR2 SNEGSKA (reference sequence). This CDR3 is 14 amino acids long. Trimming cost V 5 bases and J 2 bases, with 14 bases left between them. The CDR3 reads CSAPPGLPTDTQYF. DNA for the CDR3: TGCAGTGCTCCCCCCGGACTGCCCACAGATACGCAGTATTTT.

This clonotype was found many times. This chain links TRBV27 with TRBJ1-5; the D gene is possibly TRBD1 (5 bases). The CDR3 loop spans 13 amino acids. CDR1 and CDR2 from the germline V gene are MNHEY and SMNVEV (reference sequence). The V end lost 1 base, the J end lost 6 bases, and 7 bases lay between the germline ends. DNA of the CDR3: TGTGCCAGCAGTTTATTTGGGGGTCAGCCCCAGCATTTT. Translation: CASSLFGGQPQHF.

This clonotype showed up just a few times. The CDR3 spells CSVVFGAGDEQFF. DNA of the CDR3: TGCAGCGTTGTTTTCGGAGCAGGTGATGAGCAGTTCTTC. The genes are TRBV29-1 and TRBJ2-1; D call uncertain. Per the germline V gene, CDR1 is SQVTM and CDR2 is ANQGSEA. V was trimmed by 4 bases and J by 8 bases, leaving 15 bases between them. The CDR3 is 13 amino acids.

This clonotype was counted many times. For the CDR3, the DNA is TGCGCCTCGGGGCGGGGGGCCTCCTACGAGCAGTACTTC. It translates to CASGRGASYEQYF. J is TRBJ2-7 and V is TRBV5-1, with TRBD2 identical over 8 bases. Germline assignment: CDR1 SGHRS and CDR2 YFSETQ. The CDR3 is 13 amino acids. With 10 bases clipped from V and 0 bases from J, the junction kept 6 bases outside the gene matches.

This clonotype was recorded many times. V is TRBV15 and J is TRBJ1-6; the D is unclear. This CDR3 is 14 amino acids long. Germline loops: CDR1 LNHNV, CDR2 YYDKDF (reference sequence). V gave up 3 bases and J gave up 6 bases, with 9 bases separating them. CDR3 sequence reads: CATSSRDLNSPLHF. CDR3 sequence (DNA): TGTGCCACCAGCAGCCGGGATCTTAATTCACCCCTCCACTTT.

This clonotype has ten or more counts. The rearrangement uses TRBV5-5 and TRBJ2-3; TRBD2 aligns across 7 bases. V trimming: 7 bases; J trimming: 5 bases; junction bases outside the gene matches: 7. Germline CDR1 SGHKS, CDR2 YYEKEE (reference sequence). The CDR3 consists of 13 residues. CDR3 protein: CASYRRGIDTQYF. The CDR3 DNA follows: TGTGCCAGCTATCGGCGGGGGATAGATACGCAGTATTTT.

This clonotype was seen at least ten times. The chain combines TRBV7-8 with TRBJ2-2; possibly TRBD2 for D (7 bases). With 4 bases removed from V and 7 bases from J, the gap between germline ends came to 16 bases. The CDR3 runs to 15 residues. Germline V gene sequence: CDR1 SGHVS, CDR2 FQNEAQ. Here the CDR3 reads CASSSLGGASGELFF. CDR3 bases: TGTGCCAGCAGCTCCCTGGGGGGGGCGAGCGGGGAGCTGTTTTTT. The variable domain in full, with the rest retrieved from reference TRBV7-8 and TRBJ2-2, is GAGVSQSPRYKVAKRGQDVALRCDPISGHVSLFWYQQALGQGPEFLTYFQNEAQLDKSGLPSDRFFAERPEGSVSTLKIQRTQQEDSAVYLCASSSLGGASGELFFGEGSRLTVL.

DNA for the CDR3: TGTACCAGCAGCTTAGCGGGTTACGAGCAGTACTTC. Its translation: CTSSLAGYEQYF. The gene calls are TRBV7-2 and TRBJ2-7; D ambiguous. Germline CDR1 SGHTA, CDR2 FQGNSA. The CDR3 sequence is 12 residues long. The germline V and J ends were trimmed by 0 bases and 4 bases, with 4 bases remaining between them.

There are many counts of this clonotype. This chain joins TRBV4-1 and TRBJ2-5; D gene ambiguous. The V end was cut by 3 bases, the J end by 1 base, with 12 bases between. CDR1 and CDR2 from the germline V gene are MGHRA and YSYEKL. The CDR3 sequence is 15 residues long. The CDR3 protein is CASSHTIQSQETQYF. As DNA, the CDR3 is TGCGCCAGCAGCCATACGATCCAATCCCAAGAGACCCAGTACTTC.

This clonotype was recorded at least ten times. The V gene is TRBV4-1, the J gene TRBJ2-4, with 12 bases identical to TRBD1. J was trimmed by 7 bases and V by 3 bases; bases with no gene match: 4. Germline values: CDR1 MGHRA, CDR2 YSYEKL. The CDR3 has 15 amino acids. This CDR3 reads CASSHEGTGGNIQYF. CDR3 in DNA: TGCGCCAGCAGCCATGAGGGGACAGGGGGCAACATTCAGTACTTC.

This clonotype has ten or more counts. The chain carries TRBV7-2 and TRBJ2-5; D call uncertain. The CDR3 is 15 residues long. V lost 5 bases and J 7 bases, leaving 20 bases between the germline ends. CDR1 and CDR2 (germline): SGHTA, FQGNSA. CDR3 nucleotide sequence: TGTGCCAGCAGCCCACTGAGTCTGGGCGAAGGGACCCAGTACTTC. Amino acids: CASSPLSLGEGTQYF.

Many counts were recorded for this clonotype. The chain carries TRBV7-8 and TRBJ1-3; D gene unclear. V was clipped by 4 bases and J by 4 bases, with 11 bases between them. The germline CDR1 and CDR2 sequences are SGHVS and FQNEAQ. The CDR3 spans 14 residues. CDR3 in amino acids: CASSYRGTGNTIYF. CDR3 in DNA: TGTGCCAGCAGCTATCGGGGTACCGGAAACACCATATATTTT.

This clonotype was found many times. The chain couples TRBV7-7 to TRBJ2-5; D ambiguous. The V end lost 2 bases, the J end lost 4 bases, and 14 bases lay between the germline ends. In germline, CDR1 is SSHAT, CDR2 FNYEAQ (reference sequence). The CDR3 sequence is 15 residues long. For the CDR3, the DNA is TGTGCCAGCAGCTTAACCAGAGGAGCATCAGAGACCCAGTACTTC. This codes for CASSLTRGASETQYF.

This clonotype was detected ten times or more. The chain combines TRBV20-1 with TRBJ2-1; 15 nucleotides line up with TRBD2. This CDR3 region has 17 residues. With V trimmed by 6 bases and J by 0 bases, 6 bases remained unmatched. Germline V gene sequence: CDR1 DFQATT, CDR2 SNEGSKA (reference sequence). Here the CDR3 reads CSAPGLAGGSSYNEQFF. CDR3 nucleotides: TGCAGTGCGCCGGGACTAGCGGGGGGAAGCTCCTACAATGAGCAGTTCTTC.